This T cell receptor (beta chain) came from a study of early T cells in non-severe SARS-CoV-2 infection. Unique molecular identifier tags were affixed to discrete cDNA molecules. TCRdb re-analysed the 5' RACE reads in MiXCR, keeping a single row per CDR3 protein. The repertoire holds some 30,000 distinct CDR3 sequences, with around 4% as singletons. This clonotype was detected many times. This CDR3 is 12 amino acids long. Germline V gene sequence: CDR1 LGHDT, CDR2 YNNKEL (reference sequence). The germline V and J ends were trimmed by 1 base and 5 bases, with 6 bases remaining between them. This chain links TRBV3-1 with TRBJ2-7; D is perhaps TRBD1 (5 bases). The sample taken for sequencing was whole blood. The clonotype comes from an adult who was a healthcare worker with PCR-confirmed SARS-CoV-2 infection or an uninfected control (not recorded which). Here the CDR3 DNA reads TGTGCCAGCAGCCAAGGCAGGGACGAGCAGTACTTC. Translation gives CASSQGRDEQYF.